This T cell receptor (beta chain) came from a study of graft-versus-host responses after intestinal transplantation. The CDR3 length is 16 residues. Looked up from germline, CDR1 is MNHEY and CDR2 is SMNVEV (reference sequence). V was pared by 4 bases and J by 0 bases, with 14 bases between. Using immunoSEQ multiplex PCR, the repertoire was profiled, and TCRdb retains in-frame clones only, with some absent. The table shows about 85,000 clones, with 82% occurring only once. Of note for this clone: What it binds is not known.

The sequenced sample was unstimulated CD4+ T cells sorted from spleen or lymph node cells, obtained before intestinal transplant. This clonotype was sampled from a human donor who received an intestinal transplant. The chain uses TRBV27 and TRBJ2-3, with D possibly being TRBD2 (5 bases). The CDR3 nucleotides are TGTGCCAGCAGTTCCCGAGCGGTCCTTAGCACAGATACGCAGTATTTT. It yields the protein CASSSRAVLSTDTQYF.